This T cell receptor beta chain came from a study of cytomegalovirus exposure and HLA in healthy donors. General observations from the study: The authors listed about 170 TCR beta chains as cytomegalovirus-associated. Reports showed the classifier diagnosing cytomegalovirus status with high specificity and sensitivity. The finding came from a later analysis; first-cohort TCR clusters tended to co-occur in the roughly 110 validation repertoires. In vitro, a few CMV-associated chains proved specific for CMV antigens.

In the case of this clone: Its specificity is unknown.

The length of the CDR3 is 14 residues. The germline gives CDR1 SGHNT, CDR2 YYREEE (reference sequence). V lost 2 bases, J lost 7 bases, and 12 bases lay in between. Some clones are missing from TCRdb's copy, which holds only in-frame ones; the method was immunoSEQ multiplex PCR. The table includes some 190,000 clones, approximately 86% detected once. The receptor comes from a man under 40 in good health and CMV-seropositive. V usage is TRBV5-4 and J usage is TRBJ2-2; tentatively, D is TRBD1 (6 bases). Sample: PBMCs. The CDR3 nucleotides are TGTGCCAGCAGCTTACCTACAGGGATCGGGGAGCTGTTTTTT. Translation: CASSLPTGIGELFF. Looking up the rest from reference TRBV5-4 and TRBJ2-2 gives the full variable domain: ETGVTQSPTHLIKTRGQQVTLRCSSQSGHNTVSWYQQALGQGPQFIFQYYREEENGRGNFPPRFSGLQFPNYSSELNVNALELDDSALYLCASSLPTGIGELFFGEGSRLTVL.